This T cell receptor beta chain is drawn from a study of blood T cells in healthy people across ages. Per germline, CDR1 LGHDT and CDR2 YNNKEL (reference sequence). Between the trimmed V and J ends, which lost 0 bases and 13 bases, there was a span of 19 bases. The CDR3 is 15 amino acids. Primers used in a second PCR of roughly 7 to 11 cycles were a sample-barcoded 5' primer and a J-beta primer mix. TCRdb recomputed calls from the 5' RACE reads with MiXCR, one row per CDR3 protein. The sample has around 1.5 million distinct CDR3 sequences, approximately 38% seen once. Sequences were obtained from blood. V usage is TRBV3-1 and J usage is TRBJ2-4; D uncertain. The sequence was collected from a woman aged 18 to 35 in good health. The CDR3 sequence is CASSQETPPVNKQYF. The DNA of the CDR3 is TGTGCCAGCAGCCAAGAAACCCCTCCGGTAAATAAGCAGTACTTC. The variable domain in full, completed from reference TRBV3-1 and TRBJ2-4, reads DTAVSQTPKYLVTQMGNDKSIKCEQNLGHDTMYWYKQDSKKFLKIMFSYNNKELIINETVPNRFSPKSPDKAHLNLHINSLELGDSAVYFCASSQETPPVNKQYFGAGTRLSVL.